The next 2 T cell receptor beta chains were all read from a single sample in a study of shared clonotypes between healthy human individuals. CD8 cells regarded as naive lacked CD45RO, were positively chosen for CCR7, and omitted terminally differentiated effector memory CD45RA+ cells. Profiled with immunoSEQ multiplex PCR; TCRdb holds only in-frame clones, not every one. The profile shows around 700,000 clones, about 90% of them singletons. Material for sequencing was naive CD8+ T cells sorted from blood. The receptors were sampled from a young man in good health.

The chain has TRBV27 and TRBJ2-2, with 7 bases fitting TRBD2. The CDR3 is 16 residues long. Germline V lookup: CDR1 MNHEY, CDR2 SMNVEV (reference sequence). J gave up 0 bases and V 5 bases, and 6 bases lay outside the gene matches. This CDR3 is CASSLWEGSNTGELFF. Here the CDR3 DNA reads TGTGCCAGCAGTCTGTGGGAGGGGTCGAACACCGGGGAGCTGTTTTTT.

The gene calls are TRBV5-1 and TRBJ2-3; D gene unclear. This CDR3 has 15 residues. Per the germline V gene, CDR1 is SGHRS and CDR2 is YFSETQ. Trimming cost V 0 bases and J 2 bases, with 10 bases left between them. The CDR3 DNA sequence: TGCGCCAGCAGCTTGGAGTGGTGGCCCACAGATACGCAGTATTTT. Residues: CASSLEWWPTDTQYF.